This is a list of T cell receptor beta chains from one sample in a study of T cell changes during pregnancy in multiple sclerosis. Sequenced by immunoSEQ multiplex PCR; TCRdb stores in-frame clones only, minus some. The data show about 40,000 clones, 89% seen once. This material consisted of CD4+ T cells from peripheral blood mononuclear cells, taken in the first trimester of pregnancy. These receptors all come from a female donor with multiple sclerosis, enrolled in a pregnancy study. The CDR3 runs from the conserved cysteine through the conserved F or W. Fields, in order: J gene, V gene, CDR3 length, CDR3 protein.

>TRBJ1-4|TRBV6-6|11
CASSPREKLFF
>TRBJ1-1|TRBV14|17
CASSQDKRTGMNTEAFF
>TRBJ2-5|TRBV19|13
CASSEREGETQYF
>TRBJ1-3|TRBV7-8|14
CASSLRGAGNTIYF
>TRBJ1-5|TRBV5-1|19
CASSLAYRGQGSENQPQHF
>TRBJ2-7|TRBV18|13
CASSKQGSYEQYF
>TRBJ2-3|TRBV5-6|15
CASSLAGKGTDTQYF
>TRBJ1-2|TRBV4-3|15
CASSQAVEGAIGYTF
>TRBJ2-1|TRBV7-8|13
CASSPRTDLEQFF
>TRBJ1-4|TRBV28|14
CASLSRSTNEKLFF
>TRBJ2-1|TRBV27|16
CASSPRWTGSYNEQFF
>TRBJ2-7|TRBV28|14
CASSFGGSAYEQYF
>TRBJ1-5|TRBV19|16
CASSPLGQGDGQPQHF
>TRBJ1-5|TRBV19|14
CASADNHSNQPQHF
>TRBJ1-1|TRBV5-4|17
CASTPDALRDRNTEAFF
>TRBJ1-1|TRBV30|13
CAWSARWNTEAFF
>TRBJ2-1|TRBV10-3|19
CAITHLKGTQGGVIDEQFF
>TRBJ2-1|TRBV7-3|13
CASSRGIFYEQFF
>TRBJ1-3|TRBV7-2|15
CASSSFRGSGNTIYF
>TRBJ2-2|TRBV7-2|13
CASSPRGGGELFF
>TRBJ1-1|TRBV29-1|14
CSVEATARGTEAFF
>TRBJ2-1|TRBV7-2|15
CASRGGGGALPEQFF
>TRBJ1-4|TRBV25-1|16
CASSWGGRSTNEKLFF
>TRBJ2-1|TRBV27|15
CASSLDRDPYNEQFF
>TRBJ1-6|TRBV30|13
CAWRVQGNSPLHF
>TRBJ2-1|TRBV7-7|12
CASSVNRGEQFF
>TRBJ1-1|TRBV7-2|14
CASSLASGNTEAFF
>TRBJ2-2|TRBV7-3|14
CASSFLPNTGELFF
>TRBJ1-5|TRBV21-1|14
CASSKRGSNQPQHF
>TRBJ1-2|TRBV19|12
CASSGTAHGYTF
>TRBJ2-7|TRBV9|14
CASSDGQGGYEQYF
>TRBJ2-3|TRBV29-1|13
CSAGLAFSDTQYF
>TRBJ2-3|TRBV10-3|16
CAISDYSGRVTDTQYF
>TRBJ1-5|TRBV6-5|14
CASRPQGAIKPQHF
>TRBJ2-7|TRBV6-5|13
CASRTNRGSEQYF
>TRBJ1-2|TRBV2|14
CASRGGDRGYGYTF
>TRBJ2-7|TRBV13|15
CASSQTGVLTYEQYF
>TRBJ2-2|TRBV18|16
CASSPASTGNTGELFF
>TRBJ1-1|TRBV5-1|13
CASSSPGATEAFF
>TRBJ1-2|TRBV6-5|13
CASTTGMSYGYTF
>TRBJ1-1|TRBV7-2|14
CASSLAQGNTEAFF
>TRBJ1-1|TRBV12-5|13
CASGLDRQGWAFF
>TRBJ1-5|TRBV6-5|12
CASSNRGQPQHF
>TRBJ2-3|TRBV9|13
CASTRANTDTQYF
>TRBJ2-3|TRBV5-1|15
CASSLDMRGTDTQYF